This TCR beta chain was observed in a study of T-cell reconstitution after alpha-beta-depleted transplantation in children. The CDR3 has 14 amino acids. Losses at the gene ends were 5 bases for V and 6 bases for J; bases not matched to a gene: 10. CDR1 and CDR2 (germline): DFQATT, SNEGSKA (reference sequence). During its preparation, the TCRbeta library received unique molecular identifiers. TCRdb independently ran MiXCR on the PCR reads; one entry per CDR3 protein. Counted here are approximately 350,000 distinct CDR3 sequences, 13% occurring once; the ten biggest clones make up around 4.5%. This clonotype originated in a human donor who donated a stem cell graft to a child with Fanconi anemia. This chain joins TRBV20-1 and TRBJ2-5, with 9 positions matching TRBD2. Sequenced here: PBMCs, sampled from the stem cell graft. The CDR3 DNA is TGCAGTGCTGGGTCTAGCGGGGTTGAGCAGACCCAGTACTTC. It specifies CSAGSSGVEQTQYF.